A selection of T cell receptor beta chains follows, all from one sample in a study of shared clonotypes between healthy human individuals. This table comes from immunoSEQ multiplex PCR, and its TCRdb copy is limited to in-frame clones, with some not included. The data show a few million clones, roughly 92% seen once. The source material was naive CD4+ T cells sorted from blood. These TCRs come from a man aged 18 to 35 in good health. Both conserved end residues are trimmed from each CDR3. The D gene is left open where the match is weak.

CDR3,J,D,V
ASSLVVVAGGSYEQY,TRBJ2-7,TRBD2,TRBV11-2
ASSRVPPGQAIQETQY,TRBJ2-5,TRBD1,TRBV5-1
ASSRSGGYGYT,TRBJ1-2,TRBD1,TRBV6-4
ASSPVGAGAGGYSYNEQF,TRBJ2-1,TRBD2,TRBV7-3
ASSWAQRQDNSPLH,TRBJ1-6,.,TRBV5-6
AISVSTATYEQY,TRBJ2-7,.,TRBV10-3
ASRSGEKLF,TRBJ1-4,.,TRBV6-5
ASSTPPRNIQY,TRBJ2-4,.,TRBV19
ASSSPGDSYEQY,TRBJ2-7,TRBD1,TRBV27
ASSLAGASGTQY,TRBJ2-5,.,TRBV7-9
ASSAGAEDEQY,.,.,TRBV5-1
ASSPGTDYGDYT,TRBJ1-2,TRBD1,TRBV19
ASSVRPGFVETQY,TRBJ2-5,.,TRBV9
ASSRTVGYGYT,TRBJ1-2,.,TRBV6-5
ASTIHAGTGVYGYT,TRBJ1-2,TRBD1,TRBV7-2
AWSNGGGQETQY,TRBJ2-5,.,TRBV30